Following are 23 T cell receptor beta chains from one sample sequenced in a study of response to subunit inactivated influenza vaccine (dated by TCRdb to the late 2010s). The library was produced with RT-PCR. The data were produced on an Illumina HiSeq 2500. Using fastp trimming at Q25 and MiXCR clonotype assembly, TCRdb reanalyzed the public sequencing data and kept in-frame beta chains. Rows with a matching CDR3 protein are joined into one entry that keeps the most common DNA and genes. A total of 590,000 or so distinct CDR3 sequences appear in this sample, 12% to 15% of them only once. The ten biggest clones cover 7.6% of the sample. The sequenced sample was PBMCs from blood, obtained 14 to 15 days before vaccination. These receptors were taken from a man aged 45-65 years who received an inactivated influenza vaccine. Donor details come from another sample of the same person, matched by shared clones.

In this sample, this clonotype turned up a few times. This rearrangement joins TRBV30 to TRBJ2-7; no clear D. Trimming left V 2 bases short and J 0 bases short, with 8 bases between. This CDR3 contains 13 residues. Germline V lookup: CDR1 GTSNPN, CDR2 SVGIG (reference sequence). CDR3 protein: CAWSYGISYEQYF. CDR3 DNA sequence: TGTGCCTGGAGTTATGGGATCTCCTACGAGCAGTACTTC.

V and J are TRBV7-2 and TRBJ2-3, with 7 bases aligning to TRBD1. J was trimmed by 2 bases and V by 5 bases; bases with no gene match: 7. From germline, CDR1 is SGHTA and CDR2 FQGNSA. The CDR3 extends over 15 amino acids. CDR3 DNA sequence: TGTGCCAGCAGCGAACAGGGGCCGTCCACAGATACGCAGTATTTT. Translating it yields CASSEQGPSTDTQYF.

This clonotype has ten or more counts. This chain uses TRBV20-1 with TRBJ2-1; TRBD2 matches 12 bases. The CDR3 has 15 residues. The J segment lost 4 bases and the V segment lost 5 bases, leaving 6 bases of the junction unmatched. Looked up from germline, CDR1 is DFQATT and CDR2 is SNEGSKA (reference sequence). CDR3 loop: CSAPRTSGDYNEQFF. DNA of the CDR3: TGCAGTGCTCCTAGGACTAGCGGGGATTACAATGAGCAGTTCTTC.

This chain uses TRBV20-1 with TRBJ1-5; a weak D match, TRBD1 (6 bases). From germline, CDR1 is DFQATT and CDR2 SNEGSKA (reference sequence). The CDR3 has 14 residues. V was clipped by 4 bases and J by 6 bases, with 16 bases between them. The CDR3 sequence is CSAILTGQGQPQHF. CDR3 sequence (DNA): TGCAGTGCTATCCTGACAGGTCAGGGTCAGCCCCAGCATTTT.

CDR3 nucleotides: TGTGCCATCAGTGAGGGGCAGGGGCGCCGGAACACCGGGGAGCTGTTTTTT. It specifies CAISEGQGRRNTGELFF. V gene TRBV10-3 combines with J gene TRBJ2-2; maybe TRBD1 (6 bases). Per the germline V gene, CDR1 is ENHRY and CDR2 is SYGVKD. Trimming left V 2 bases short and J 1 base short, with 14 bases between. The CDR3 loop spans 17 amino acids.

The chain recombines TRBV12-3 or TRBV12-4 with TRBJ2-2; 9 bases line up with TRBD1. The trim removed 7 bases at V and 0 bases at J, leaving 9 bases unmatched. The CDR3 sequence is 17 residues long. CDR3 DNA sequence: TGTGCCAGCACCGGTGGACAGGGGCGCTCGAACACCGGGGAGCTGTTTTTT. Translation: CASTGGQGRSNTGELFF.

The J gene is TRBJ2-2, the V gene TRBV5-1; 7 positions agree with TRBD1. Germline trimming cut 2 bases from V and 5 bases from J; bases unmatched to any gene: 6. Germline CDR1 SGHRS, CDR2 YFSETQ. This CDR3 is 15 amino acids long. The CDR3 sequence is CASSFDRVGTGELFF. The CDR3 region has the DNA TGCGCCAGCAGCTTCGACAGGGTTGGGACCGGGGAGCTGTTTTTT. The full variable domain, completed using reference TRBV5-1 and TRBJ2-2, is KAGVTQTPRYLIKTRGQQVTLSCSPISGHRSVSWYQQTPGQGLQFLFEYFSETQRNKGNFPGRFSGRQFSNSRSEMNVSTLELGDSALYLCASSFDRVGTGELFFGEGSRLTVL.

This clonotype was seen only a few times. The J gene is TRBJ2-4, the V gene TRBV30; D perhaps matches TRBD2 (6 bases). Germline CDR1 is GTSNPN and CDR2 is SVGIG (reference sequence). Trimming took 4 bases from V and 10 from J, leaving 17 bases between them. This CDR3 has 13 residues. The CDR3 region is CAWTPSDLPIQYF. DNA for the CDR3: TGTGCCTGGACCCCTAGCGACCTTCCTATTCAGTACTTC.

Ten or more counts support this clonotype. The rearrangement uses TRBV20-1 and TRBJ2-3; possible D gene TRBD1, 6 bases. The germline V gene encodes CDR1 DFQATT and CDR2 SNEGSKA (reference sequence). V lost 5 bases and J 2 bases, leaving 17 bases between the germline ends. This CDR3 comprises 15 residues. The CDR3 DNA follows: TGCAGTGCTCAATCCGGGACAACCCTCACAGATACGCAGTATTTT. This gives the protein CSAQSGTTLTDTQYF.

The chain employs TRBV9 and TRBJ2-1, with D uncertain. Trimming pared 0 bases from V and 11 bases from J, leaving 9 bases between. The germline gives CDR1 SGDLS, CDR2 YYNGEE. CDR3 length: 12 residues. CDR3 residues: CASSVVGGQQFF. The CDR3 coding sequence is TGTGCCAGCAGCGTAGTAGGCGGCCAGCAGTTCTTC.

This clonotype has only a few counts. The CDR3 nucleotides read TGTGCCAGCAGCTTACTGGGGCGAGGAACAGATACGCAGTATTTT. Translating gives CASSLLGRGTDTQYF. The chain recombines TRBV7-9 with TRBJ2-3, with a weak D call TRBD1 (5 bases). Germline assignment: CDR1 SEHNR and CDR2 FQNEAQ (reference sequence). The CDR3 length is 15 residues. The V and J ends lost 2 bases and 3 bases respectively, with 12 bases between them.

This clonotype has just a few counts. The rearrangement joins TRBV20-1 to TRBJ2-7; TRBD2 matches at 8 bases. CDR1 is DFQATT and CDR2 is SNEGSKA in the germline V gene (reference sequence). Germline trimming cut 5 bases from V and 0 bases from J; bases unmatched to any gene: 9. The CDR3 extends over 15 amino acids. The CDR3 reads CSACRGSGASYEQYF. Here the CDR3 DNA reads TGCAGTGCTTGCCGGGGTAGCGGGGCCTCCTACGAGCAGTACTTC.

The gene calls are TRBV12-3 or TRBV12-4 and TRBJ1-5, with D unclear. V was clipped by 5 bases and J by 8 bases, with 13 bases between them. The CDR3 runs to 13 residues. Written as DNA, the CDR3 is TGTGCCAGCAGTCCTGGGAGATCCAAGCCCCAGCATTTT. As protein: CASSPGRSKPQHF.

This chain links TRBV9 with TRBJ2-5; TRBD2 aligns across 13 bases. This CDR3 is built from 16 residues. The V and J ends lost 2 bases and 1 base, in that order; junction bases with no gene match: 2. CDR1 and CDR2 (germline): SGDLS, YYNGEE. The CDR3 is CASSVGLAGAQETQYF. CDR3 in DNA: TGTGCCAGCAGCGTTGGACTAGCGGGAGCCCAAGAGACCCAGTACTTC. The complete variable domain, with remaining parts taken from reference TRBV9 and TRBJ2-5, reads DSGVTQTPKHLITATGQRVTLRCSPRSGDLSVYWYQQSLDQGLQFLIQYYNGEERAKGNILERFSAQQFPDLHSELNLSSLELGDSALYFCASSVGLAGAQETQYFGPGTRLLVL.

In its sample, this clonotype was seen a few times. The rearrangement joins TRBV12-5 to TRBJ1-1; D not certain. The CDR3 totals 14 residues. Germline lookup yields CDR1 LGHNT and CDR2 FRNRAP. Between the trimmed V and J ends, which lost 1 base and 1 base, there was a span of 7 bases. For the CDR3, the DNA is TGTGCTAGTGGTTTGGATACAGCGAACACTGAAGCTTTCTTT. This encodes CASGLDTANTEAFF.

This clonotype was seen repeatedly, ten times or more. The chain couples TRBV7-2 to TRBJ2-1; 12 bases are shared with TRBD2. The CDR3 spans 17 residues. Germline V gene data show CDR1 as SGHTA and CDR2 as FQGNSA. After removal of 7 bases from V and 5 bases from J, the junction contained 12 bases not matched to a gene. The chain's CDR3 is CASTRGAGLAGNNEQFF. The CDR3 nucleotides are TGTGCCAGCACCCGGGGGGCCGGACTAGCGGGGAACAATGAGCAGTTCTTC.

V and J are TRBV5-1 and TRBJ2-3; the D gene is possibly TRBD1 (6 bases). CDR3 length: 15 amino acids. V was trimmed by 3 bases and J by 0 bases, leaving 11 bases between them. The germline V gene has CDR1 SGHRS and CDR2 YFSETQ. This chain's CDR3 is CASSSDSTSTDTQYF. The CDR3 nucleotides are TGCGCCAGCAGCTCGGACAGCACTAGCACAGATACGCAGTATTTT.

This clonotype was seen more than once but under ten times. The V gene is TRBV4-3, the J gene TRBJ2-3; the D is unclear. Trimming took off 0 bases at V and 1 base at J, with 17 bases between the two ends. Germline V gene data show CDR1 as LGHNA and CDR2 as YSLEER. The CDR3 extends over 18 amino acids. This CDR3 is CASSQDAAVLTRTDTQYF. DNA for the CDR3: TGCGCCAGCAGCCAAGACGCGGCAGTCCTTACGCGCACAGATACGCAGTATTTT.

This clonotype has ten or more counts. The chain combines TRBV4-2 with TRBJ2-6; no definite D call. The CDR3 has 19 amino acids. Trimming pared 0 bases from V and 1 base from J, leaving 16 bases between. Germline CDR1 LGHNA, CDR2 YNFKEQ. DNA of the CDR3: TGTGCCAGCAGCCAAGATCTCCAGCTGGGCGGTTCTGGGGCCAACGTCCTGACTTTC. This encodes CASSQDLQLGGSGANVLTF.

As for this clonotype: This may be a read error, as it is one base from a much larger clone. The V and J genes are TRBV12-3 or TRBV12-4 and TRBJ2-5; D call uncertain. The CDR3 is 12 amino acids. CDR3 amino acids: CAGSFVQETQYF. As DNA, the CDR3 is TGTGCCGGCAGTTTTGTCCAAGAGACCCAGTACTTC.

The rearrangement joins TRBV7-2 to TRBJ1-5; D ambiguous. The CDR3 length is 15 residues. V lost 5 bases and J 6 bases, leaving 17 bases between the germline ends. Germline CDR1 is SGHTA and CDR2 is FQGNSA. The CDR3 sequence: CASSLYADGGQPQHF. The DNA for the CDR3 is TGTGCCAGCAGCCTCTATGCCGACGGAGGTCAGCCCCAGCATTTT.

The chain couples TRBV7-6 to TRBJ2-1, with 7 bases that match TRBD1. V lost 5 bases to trimming and J lost 3 bases; unmatched junction nucleotides: 10. The CDR3 extends over 16 amino acids. Germline CDR1 and CDR2: SGHVS and FNYEAQ. CDR3 in amino acids: CASSPGQVGFYNEQFF. Here the CDR3 DNA reads TGTGCCAGCAGCCCAGGACAGGTTGGTTTCTACAATGAGCAGTTCTTC.

This clonotype was detected only once. The genes are TRBV18 and TRBJ2-7, with 8 positions matching TRBD2. Germline trimming cut 2 bases from V and 1 base from J; bases unmatched to any gene: 10. Germline CDR1 KGHSH, CDR2 LQKENI. This CDR3 spans 17 amino acids. The CDR3 DNA follows: TGTGCCAGCTCACCAGGGTGGAAGCGGGAGTTATCCTACGAGCAGTACTTC. It yields the protein CASSPGWKRELSYEQYF.